This T cell receptor (beta chain) was captured by sequencing in a study of beta chain features in type 1 diabetes. General observations from the study: Patients and controls would be equally affected if PCR favored shorter templates.

V shed 6 bases, J shed 2 bases, and the junction held 5 bases outside the gene matches. CDR1 is MNHNS and CDR2 is SASEGT in the germline V gene. The CDR3 has 14 amino acids. cDNA synthesis used the whole RNA isolate, giving expressed TCRB sequences. The repertoire was sequenced with immunoSEQ multiplex PCR; TCRdb's copy has only in-frame clones and lacks some. The sample records 810,000 or so clones, roughly 17% being singletons. CD45RO/CCR7/CD25/CD127/CD95/CD27 separated CD4+ naive, central memory, regulatory and stem cell-like memory cells by sorting. With regard to this clone: Its cognate antigen is unknown.

What was sequenced was naive CD4+ T cells from blood. This TCR came from a woman between 18 and 29 years old in good health. The rearrangement joins TRBV6-1 to TRBJ2-7; 9 bases align to TRBD1. As DNA, the CDR3 is TGTGCCAGCAGAAAGACAGGGGGGCCCTACGAGCAGTACTTC. Translated, it gives CASRKTGGPYEQYF.